This TCR beta chain comes out of a study of CD8 T cells in ankylosing spondylitis. Study-level results: The authors found the disease-linked clones to be CD8+ and relatively rare in peripheral blood.

Comment on this clonotype: Its antigen is undetermined.

Germline V gene lookup returns CDR1 SNHLY and CDR2 FYNNEI. Trimming left V 3 bases short and J 4 bases short, with 4 bases between. This CDR3 contains 11 residues. A single record per CDR3 protein comes from TCRdb applying MiXCR to the 5' RACE reads. Among about 340,000 distinct CDR3 sequences listed, over 12% were seen once. The sequencing input was blood, either unsorted or a sorted T cell fraction (not recorded which). The clonotype was recovered from a male donor with ankylosing spondylitis or in good health (not recorded which). V and J are TRBV2 and TRBJ2-7; D is undetermined. The CDR3, as DNA: TGTGCCAGCAGTGAGGAGTACGAGCAGTACTTC. This translates into CASSEEYEQYF. Filled out from reference TRBV2 and TRBJ2-7, the complete variable domain reads EPEVTQTPSHQVTQMGQEVILRCVPISNHLYFYWYRQILGQKVEFLVSFYNNEISEKSEIFDDQFSVERPDGSNFTLKIRSTKLEDSAMYFCASSEEYEQYFGPGTRLTVT.